These T cell receptor beta chains were read from a single sample in a study of cytomegalovirus exposure and HLA in healthy donors. Libraries were prepared by immunoSEQ multiplex PCR; TCRdb keeps only in-frame clonotypes and omits some of them. Of over 250,000 clones in the sample, roughly two thirds were seen once. Sequenced input: PBMCs. The receptors were gathered from a female donor in good health and CMV-seronegative. CDR3s include the opening cysteine and the closing phenylalanine or tryptophan. D genes are given only for firm matches. Clone size is shown for a subset of rows, as once, few, many or a class of expanded clone.

d_gene	abundance	v_gene	j_gene	CDR3nt	CDR3aa
TRBD1	NA	TRBV5-6	TRBJ2-2	TGTGCCAGCAGCGCACCCAGACGGACAGGGGCCGGGGAGCTGTTTTTT	CASSAPRRTGAGELFF
TRBD1	NA	TRBV9	TRBJ1-1	TGTGCCAGCAGCCCCCCGACCGGGACAGGGTTAGCTGAAGCTTTCTTT	CASSPPTGTGLAEAFF
NA	NA	TRBV16	TRBJ2-5	TGTGCCAGCAGCGACAGGGGAGGGTCGGCGACCCAGTACTTC	CASSDRGGSATQYF
NA	NA	TRBV11-2	TRBJ1-4	TGTGCCAGCAGCGCCCGTTCAGGGGCGAATGAAAAACTGTTTTTT	CASSARSGANEKLFF
TRBD2	once	TRBV10-1	TRBJ2-1	TGCGCCAGCAGTGAGGATGATGGAGTAGCGGGCGACTACAATGAGCAGTTCTTC	CASSEDDGVAGDYNEQFF
NA	once	TRBV2	TRBJ2-1	TGTGCCAAACAGGACAGATCCTACAATGAGCAGTTCTTC	CAKQDRSYNEQFF
TRBD2	NA	TRBV5-4	TRBJ2-5	TGTGCTTACAGACTAGCGGGAAGCGAAGAGACCCAGTACTTC	CAYRLAGSEETQYF
NA	few	TRBV6-5	TRBJ2-7	TGTGCCAGTCGTTTGGGGGCGTTCTACGAGCAGTACTTC	CASRLGAFYEQYF
TRBD1	NA	TRBV5-4	TRBJ2-5	TGTGCCAGCAGCCGTGACAGGGGGCAAGAGACCCAGTACTTC	CASSRDRGQETQYF
TRBD1	once	TRBV5-1	TRBJ1-6	TGCGCCAGCAGCTTAACAGGGGGGGAATCACCCCTCCACTTT	CASSLTGGESPLHF
TRBD1	NA	TRBV7-9	TRBJ2-7	TGTGCCAGCAGCAAAGACGGGACAGGTGGGTACGAGCAGTACTTC	CASSKDGTGGYEQYF
NA	few	TRBV5-6	TRBJ1-1	TGTGCCAGCAGCTTGGTGAAGGGGATATGGAACACTGAAGCTTTCTTT	CASSLVKGIWNTEAFF
NA	NA	TRBV7-3	TRBJ2-1	TGTGCCAGCAGCTTAGGGGCAGGGGCGTATGAGCAGTTCTTC	CASSLGAGAYEQFF
NA	NA	TRBV4-2	TRBJ1-1	TGTGCCAGCAGCCATCCAGGCGGAGGGGCTGACACTGAAGCTTTCTTT	CASSHPGGGADTEAFF